One T cell receptor beta chain is described in this entry. TCRdb's table, derived via immunoSEQ multiplex PCR, lists solely in-frame clones and lacks some. The table lists about 390,000 clones, about 85% of them singletons, with roughly 3.5% in the top ten. This sample is drawn from a study of Ad26.COV2.S vaccination and SARS-CoV-2 variants. Specified treatment: about 20 received Ad26.COV2.S at low or high dose, single or two shots; roughly five received placebo; per-sample allocation not given. Sampling occurred on day 63 after the first vaccine or placebo injection. Trimming removed 5 bases from V and 2 bases from J; junction bases left unmatched: 10. The CDR3 is 16 amino acids. Germline CDR1 SGHTA, CDR2 FQGNSA.

The chain employs TRBV7-2 and TRBJ2-5; 8 nucleotides agree with TRBD2. The source material was peripheral blood, sampled in a trial of Ad26.COV2.S vaccine versus placebo. This TCR was sampled from a person between 18 and 65 years old who received the Ad26.COV2.S COVID-19 vaccine or a placebo. The CDR3 DNA reads as TGTGCCAGCAGCCCAGGGGTAGCGGGGAGTCAAGAGACCCAGTACTTC. Encoded protein: CASSPGVAGSQETQYF.